This TCR beta chain is drawn from a study of blood T cell repertoires in COVID-19. Study background: Samples of COVID-19 (acute and convalescent) were obtained from the United States, Italy and Spain. Sample material is recorded as cDNA or gDNA derived from T cells, B-cell-depleted T cells, or PBMCs.

Per the study methods: Amplifying reference gene primers gave estimates of nucleated cell counts. Libraries were prepared by immunoSEQ multiplex PCR; TCRdb keeps only in-frame clonotypes and omits some of them. V and J calls and clone size are as listed in that table; D and trimming were resolved from the DNA. The sample contains approximately 200,000 clones, roughly 87% of which appear only once. Losses at the gene ends were 3 bases for V and 3 bases for J; bases not matched to a gene: 2. CDR3 length equals 14 residues. Germline V gene data show CDR1 as MDHEN and CDR2 as SYDVKM. The chain carries TRBV28 and TRBJ2-5; TRBD2 matches at 9 bases. Sequenced sample: PBMCs or T cells enriched from blood (not recorded which). The sequence was obtained from a man younger than 30 with acute COVID-19. Here the CDR3 DNA reads TGTGCCAGCAGTTTGTCTAGCGGGAAAGAGACCCAGTACTTC. This translates into CASSLSSGKETQYF.